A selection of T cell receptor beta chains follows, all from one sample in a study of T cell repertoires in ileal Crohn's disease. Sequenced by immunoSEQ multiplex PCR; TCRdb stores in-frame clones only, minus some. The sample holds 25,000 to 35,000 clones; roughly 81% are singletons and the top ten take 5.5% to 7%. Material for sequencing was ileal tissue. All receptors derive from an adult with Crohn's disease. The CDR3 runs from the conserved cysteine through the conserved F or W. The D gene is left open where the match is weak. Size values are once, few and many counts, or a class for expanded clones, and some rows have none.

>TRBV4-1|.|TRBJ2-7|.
TGCGCCAGCAGCCAAGTTGGGGCAGGGTTGGAGCAGTACTTC
CASSQVGAGLEQYF
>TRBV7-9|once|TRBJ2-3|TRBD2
TGTGCCAGCAGCTTAGCGCTAGCGGGGGGCACATATACGCAGTATTTT
CASSLALAGGTYTQYF
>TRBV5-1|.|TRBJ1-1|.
TGCGCCAGCAGCTTGGTAAAGAACACTGAAGCTTTCTTT
CASSLVKNTEAFF
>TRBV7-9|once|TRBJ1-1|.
TGTGCCAGCAGCTTAGTGGGAGGGAACACTGAAGCTTTCTTT
CASSLVGGNTEAFF
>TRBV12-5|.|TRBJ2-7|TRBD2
TGTGCTAGTGGCCTGACTAGCGGGGGGGCCTACGAGCAGTACTTC
CASGLTSGGAYEQYF
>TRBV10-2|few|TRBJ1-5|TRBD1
TGCGCCGGGGGACAGGGTCTGAATCAGCCCCAGCATTTT
CAGGQGLNQPQHF
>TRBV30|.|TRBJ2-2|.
TGTGCCTGGCCCTCCGGGGAGCTGTTTTTT
CAWPSGELFF
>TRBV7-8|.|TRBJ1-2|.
TGTGCCAGCAGCTTAGCCCGGTGGAGCGGGAGATATGGCTACACCTTC
CASSLARWSGRYGYTF
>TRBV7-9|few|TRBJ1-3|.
TGTGCCAGCAGCCCCTGGACAGATGACCCAATATATTTT
CASSPWTDDPIYF
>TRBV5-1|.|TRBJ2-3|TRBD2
TGCGCCAGCAGCGTTAGCGGGGGTACGCAGTATTTT
CASSVSGGTQYF
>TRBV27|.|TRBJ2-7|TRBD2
TGTGCCAGCAGTTCTAAGTTAGCGGGTCGCTCCTACGAGCAGTACTTC
CASSSKLAGRSYEQYF
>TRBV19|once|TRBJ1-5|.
TGTGCCAGTAGAGATGACAGACACAATCAGCCCCAGCATTTT
CASRDDRHNQPQHF
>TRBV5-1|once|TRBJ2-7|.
TGCGCCAGCAGGCCCACAGGGGGGGAAAGGTACGAGCAGTACTTC
CASRPTGGERYEQYF
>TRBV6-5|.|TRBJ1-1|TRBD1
TGTGCCAGCAGTTACAGGGGGCGAGGGACTGAAGCTTTCTTT
CASSYRGRGTEAFF
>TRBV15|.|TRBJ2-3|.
TGTGCCACGTTGGGTGCTGGGGCCGGAGATACGCAGTATTTT
CATLGAGAGDTQYF
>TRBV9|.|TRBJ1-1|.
TGTGCCAGCAGCGCCCCTCCAGTTGGGGGCCAAGCTTTCTTT
CASSAPPVGGQAFF
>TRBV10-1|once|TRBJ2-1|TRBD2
TGCGCCAGCAGTGGAGGAAGCGGGGGAAGGAAGCAGTTCTTC
CASSGGSGGRKQFF
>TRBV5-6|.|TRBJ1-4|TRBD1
TGTGCCAGCAGCCCACGCCTTCGACAGGGAAATCGTGAAAAACTGTTTTTT
CASSPRLRQGNREKLFF